The present entry profiles one T cell receptor (beta chain) with its context. With 4 bases clipped from V and 4 bases from J, the junction kept 9 bases outside the gene matches. CDR3 size: 17 residues. CDR1 and CDR2 (germline): SGHRS, YFSETQ. The sample belongs to a study of blood T cell repertoires in COVID-19. Profiled with immunoSEQ multiplex PCR; TCRdb holds only in-frame clones, not every one. The data show over 250,000 clones, roughly 90% seen once. This clonotype was sampled from a man aged 60 to 69 who had recovered from COVID-19. Sequencing input: PBMCs or T cells enriched from blood (not recorded which). V and J are TRBV5-1 and TRBJ2-2; 11 bases are a match to TRBD2. The CDR3 region has the DNA TGCGCCAGCAGCAAACTGACTAGCGGGATTAGCACCGGGGAGCTGTTTTTT. Its protein product is CASSKLTSGISTGELFF.